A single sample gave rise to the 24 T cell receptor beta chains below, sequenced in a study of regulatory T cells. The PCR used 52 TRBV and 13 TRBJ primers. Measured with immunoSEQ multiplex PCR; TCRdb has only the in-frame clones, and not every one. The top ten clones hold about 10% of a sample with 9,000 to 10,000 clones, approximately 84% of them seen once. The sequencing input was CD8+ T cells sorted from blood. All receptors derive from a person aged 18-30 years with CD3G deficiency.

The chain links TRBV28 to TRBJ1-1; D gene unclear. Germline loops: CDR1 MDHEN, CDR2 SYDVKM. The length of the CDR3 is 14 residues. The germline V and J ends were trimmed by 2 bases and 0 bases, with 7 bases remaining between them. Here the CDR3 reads CASSLEGMNTEAFF. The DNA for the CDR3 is TGTGCCAGCAGTTTAGAAGGGATGAACACTGAAGCTTTCTTT.

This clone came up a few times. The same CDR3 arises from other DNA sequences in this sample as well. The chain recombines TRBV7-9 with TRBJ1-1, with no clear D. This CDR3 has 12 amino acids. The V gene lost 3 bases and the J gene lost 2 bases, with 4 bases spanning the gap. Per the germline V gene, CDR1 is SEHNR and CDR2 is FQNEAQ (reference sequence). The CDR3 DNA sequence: TGTGCCAGCAGCTTGCACAACACTGAAGCTTTCTTT. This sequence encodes CASSLHNTEAFF.

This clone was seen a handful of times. CDR3 protein: CASSAIAGGYNEQFF. The CDR3 bases are TGTGCCAGCAGTGCGATAGCGGGGGGGTACAATGAGCAGTTCTTC. The rearrangement joins TRBV6-1 to TRBJ2-1; the match to TRBD2 covers 11 bases. V lost 4 bases to trimming and J lost 4 bases; unmatched junction nucleotides: 3. The CDR3 runs 15 residues. The germline V gene encodes CDR1 MNHNS and CDR2 SASEGT.

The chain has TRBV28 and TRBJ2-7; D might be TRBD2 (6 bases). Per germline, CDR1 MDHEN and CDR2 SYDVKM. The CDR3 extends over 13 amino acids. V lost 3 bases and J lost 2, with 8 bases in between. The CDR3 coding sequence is TGTGCCAGCAGTTTGGAGGGCACCTACGAGCAGTACTTC. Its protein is CASSLEGTYEQYF.

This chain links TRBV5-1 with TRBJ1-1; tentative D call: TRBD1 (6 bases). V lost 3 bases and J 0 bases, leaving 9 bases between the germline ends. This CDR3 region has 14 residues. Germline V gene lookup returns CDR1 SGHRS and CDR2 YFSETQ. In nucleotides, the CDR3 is TGCGCCAGCAGCTCAGGGGTCCTGAACACTGAAGCTTTCTTT. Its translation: CASSSGVLNTEAFF.

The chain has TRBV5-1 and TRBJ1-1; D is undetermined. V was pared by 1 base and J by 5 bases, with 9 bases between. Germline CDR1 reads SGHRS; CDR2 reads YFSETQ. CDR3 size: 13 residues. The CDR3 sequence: CASSLTGGTEAFF. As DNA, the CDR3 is TGCGCCAGCAGCTTGACGGGTGGGACTGAAGCTTTCTTT.

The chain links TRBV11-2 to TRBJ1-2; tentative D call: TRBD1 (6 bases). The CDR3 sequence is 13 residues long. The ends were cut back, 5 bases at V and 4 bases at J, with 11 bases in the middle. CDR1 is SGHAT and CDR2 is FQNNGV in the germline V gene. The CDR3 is CASSPQGGYGYTF. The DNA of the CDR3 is TGTGCCAGCAGCCCACAGGGTGGCTATGGCTACACCTTC.

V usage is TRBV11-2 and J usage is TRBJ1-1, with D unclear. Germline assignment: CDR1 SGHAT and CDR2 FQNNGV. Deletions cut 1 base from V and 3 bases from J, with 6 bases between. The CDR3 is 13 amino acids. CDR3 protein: CASSLATYTEAFF. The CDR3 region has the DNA TGTGCCAGCAGCTTAGCTACGTACACTGAAGCTTTCTTT. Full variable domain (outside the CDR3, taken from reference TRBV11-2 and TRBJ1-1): EAGVAQSPRYKIIEKRQSVAFWCNPISGHATLYWYQQILGQGPKLLIQFQNNGVVDDSQLPKDRFSAERLKGVDSTLKIQPAKLEDSAVYLCASSLATYTEAFFGQGTRLTVV.

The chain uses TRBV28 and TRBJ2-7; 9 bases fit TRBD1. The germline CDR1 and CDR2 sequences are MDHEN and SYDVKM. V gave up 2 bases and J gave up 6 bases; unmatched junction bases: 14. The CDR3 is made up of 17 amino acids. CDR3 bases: TGTGCCAGCAGTTTAGGCTCCAATAACAGGGGGCTTGGCGAGCAGTACTTC. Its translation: CASSLGSNNRGLGEQYF. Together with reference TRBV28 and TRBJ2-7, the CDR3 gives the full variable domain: DVKVTQSSRYLVKRTGEKVFLECVQDMDHENMFWYRQDPGLGLRLIYFSYDVKMKEKGDIPEGYSVSREKKERFSLILESASTNQTSMYLCASSLGSNNRGLGEQYFGPGTRLTVT.

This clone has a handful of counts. The CDR3 loop reads CASSEALGTGAEQYF. The CDR3 DNA reads as TGTGCCAGCAGTGAAGCTCTCGGGACAGGGGCCGAGCAGTACTTC. The chain has TRBV6-1 and TRBJ2-7, with 10 bases aligning to TRBD1. V shed 0 bases and J 6 bases; nucleotides not matched to a gene: 5. There are 15 residues in the CDR3. Germline loops: CDR1 MNHNS, CDR2 SASEGT.

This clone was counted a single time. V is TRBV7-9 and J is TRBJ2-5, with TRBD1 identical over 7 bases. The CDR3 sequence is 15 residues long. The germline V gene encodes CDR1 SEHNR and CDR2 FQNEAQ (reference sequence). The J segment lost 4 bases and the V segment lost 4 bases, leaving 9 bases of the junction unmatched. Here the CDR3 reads CASSSGDRDRETQYF. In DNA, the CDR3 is TGTGCCAGCAGCTCCGGTGACCGGGACAGAGAGACCCAGTACTTC.

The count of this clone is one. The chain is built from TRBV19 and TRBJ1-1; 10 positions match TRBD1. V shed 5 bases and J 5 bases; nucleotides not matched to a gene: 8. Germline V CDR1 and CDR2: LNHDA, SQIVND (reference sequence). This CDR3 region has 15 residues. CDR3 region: CASSPSGTGVTEAFF. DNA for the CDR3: TGTGCCAGTAGTCCGTCAGGGACAGGGGTGACTGAAGCTTTCTTT.

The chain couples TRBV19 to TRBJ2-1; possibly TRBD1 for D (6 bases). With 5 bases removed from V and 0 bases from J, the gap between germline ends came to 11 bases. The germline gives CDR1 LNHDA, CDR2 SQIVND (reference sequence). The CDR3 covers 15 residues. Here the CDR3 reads CASSPSRGSYNEQFF. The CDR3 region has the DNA TGTGCCAGTAGTCCCTCCAGGGGCTCCTACAATGAGCAGTTCTTC.

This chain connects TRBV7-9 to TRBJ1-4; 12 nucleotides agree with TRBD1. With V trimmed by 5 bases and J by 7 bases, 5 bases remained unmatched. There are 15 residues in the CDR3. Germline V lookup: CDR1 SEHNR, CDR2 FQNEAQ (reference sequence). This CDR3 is CASSPGTGGFEKLFF. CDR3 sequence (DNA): TGTGCCAGCAGCCCCGGGACAGGGGGCTTTGAAAAACTGTTTTTT.

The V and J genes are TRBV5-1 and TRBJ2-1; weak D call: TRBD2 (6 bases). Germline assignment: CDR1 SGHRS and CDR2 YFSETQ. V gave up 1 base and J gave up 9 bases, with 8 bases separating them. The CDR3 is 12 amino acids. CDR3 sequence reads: CASSLRGGEQFF. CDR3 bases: TGCGCCAGCAGCTTGCGGGGAGGTGAGCAGTTCTTC.

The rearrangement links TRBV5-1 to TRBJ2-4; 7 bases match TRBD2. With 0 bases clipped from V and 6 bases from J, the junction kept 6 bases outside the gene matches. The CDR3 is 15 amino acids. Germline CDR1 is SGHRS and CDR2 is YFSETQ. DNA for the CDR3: TGCGCCAGCAGCTTGGACGGGGGGTATAGAAACATTCAGTACTTC. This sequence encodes CASSLDGGYRNIQYF.

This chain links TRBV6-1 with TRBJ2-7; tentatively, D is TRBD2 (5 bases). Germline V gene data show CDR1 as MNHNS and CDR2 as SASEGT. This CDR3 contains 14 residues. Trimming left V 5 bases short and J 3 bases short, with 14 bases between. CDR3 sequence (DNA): TGTGCCAGCAGTCCAGGATCTGCGGGCTACGAGCAGTACTTC. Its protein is CASSPGSAGYEQYF.

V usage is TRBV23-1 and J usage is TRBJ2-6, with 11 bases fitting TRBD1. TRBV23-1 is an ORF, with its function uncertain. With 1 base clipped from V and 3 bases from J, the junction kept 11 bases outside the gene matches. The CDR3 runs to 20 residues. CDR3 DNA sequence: TGCGCCAGCAGTCAATTCGGACAGGGGGCGCGAAAAGGTGGGGCCAACGTCCTGACTTTC. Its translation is CASSQFGQGARKGGANVLTF.

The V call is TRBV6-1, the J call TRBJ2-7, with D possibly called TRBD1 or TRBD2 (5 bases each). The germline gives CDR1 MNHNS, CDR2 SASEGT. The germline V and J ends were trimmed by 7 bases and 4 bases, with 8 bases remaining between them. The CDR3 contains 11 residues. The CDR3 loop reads CASNWGYEQYF. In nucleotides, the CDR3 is TGTGCCAGCAATTGGGGGTACGAGCAGTACTTC.

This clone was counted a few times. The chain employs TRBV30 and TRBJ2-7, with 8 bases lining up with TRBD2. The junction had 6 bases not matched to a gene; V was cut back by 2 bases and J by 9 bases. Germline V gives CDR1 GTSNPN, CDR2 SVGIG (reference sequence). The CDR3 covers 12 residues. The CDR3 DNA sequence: TGTGCCTGGAGTTCGGGGGGGATGATGCAGTACTTC. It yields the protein CAWSSGGMMQYF.

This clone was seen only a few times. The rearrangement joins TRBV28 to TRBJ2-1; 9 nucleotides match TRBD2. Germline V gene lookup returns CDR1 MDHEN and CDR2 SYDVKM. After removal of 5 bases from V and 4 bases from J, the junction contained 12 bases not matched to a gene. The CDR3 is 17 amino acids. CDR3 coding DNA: TGTGCCAGCAGTCACGACTGGCGGGAGGGCCAATACAATGAGCAGTTCTTC. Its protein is CASSHDWREGQYNEQFF.

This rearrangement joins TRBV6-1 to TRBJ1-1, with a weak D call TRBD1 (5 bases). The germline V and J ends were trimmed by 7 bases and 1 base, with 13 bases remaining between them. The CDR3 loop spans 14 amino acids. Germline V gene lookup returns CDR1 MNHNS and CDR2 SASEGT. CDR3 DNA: TGTGCCAGCACCCGGGGGGGAGGGAACACTGAAGCTTTCTTT. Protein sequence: CASTRGGGNTEAFF.

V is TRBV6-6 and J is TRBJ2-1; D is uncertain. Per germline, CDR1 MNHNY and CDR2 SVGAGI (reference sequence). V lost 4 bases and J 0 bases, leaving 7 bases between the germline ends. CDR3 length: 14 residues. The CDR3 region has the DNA TGTGCCAGCAGTTCTCCGAGCTCCTACAATGAGCAGTTCTTC. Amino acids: CASSSPSSYNEQFF.

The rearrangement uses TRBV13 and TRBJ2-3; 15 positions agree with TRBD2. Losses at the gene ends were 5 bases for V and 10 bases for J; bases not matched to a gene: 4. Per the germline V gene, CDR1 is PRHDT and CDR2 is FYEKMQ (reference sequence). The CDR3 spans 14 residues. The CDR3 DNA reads TGTGCCAGCAGCGGGACTAGCGGGGGGCAAGCGCAGTATTTT. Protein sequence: CASSGTSGGQAQYF.